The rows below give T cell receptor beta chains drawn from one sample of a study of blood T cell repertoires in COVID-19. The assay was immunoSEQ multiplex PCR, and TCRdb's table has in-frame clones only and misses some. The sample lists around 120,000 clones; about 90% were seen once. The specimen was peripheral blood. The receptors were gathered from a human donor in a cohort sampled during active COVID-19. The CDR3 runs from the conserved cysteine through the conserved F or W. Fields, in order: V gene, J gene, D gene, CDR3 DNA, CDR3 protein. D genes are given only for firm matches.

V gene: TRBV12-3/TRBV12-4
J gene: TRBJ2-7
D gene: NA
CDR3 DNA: TGTGCCAGCAGCATCAAGAGGTCCTACGAGCAGTACTTC
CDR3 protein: CASSIKRSYEQYF

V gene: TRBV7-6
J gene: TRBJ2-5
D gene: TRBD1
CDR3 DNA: TGTGCCAGCAGCTTGACAGGGAACTCGCTCCAAGAGACCCAGTACTTC
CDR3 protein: CASSLTGNSLQETQYF

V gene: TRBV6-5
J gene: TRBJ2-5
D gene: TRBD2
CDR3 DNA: TGTGCCAGCAGTTACCAGCGGGGTCGGTCAGAGACCCAGTACTTC
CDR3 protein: CASSYQRGRSETQYF

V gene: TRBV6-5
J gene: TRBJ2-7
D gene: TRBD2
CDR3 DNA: TGTGCCAGCAGCCGCCCTCTGGCGGGAGTTAGCGAGCAGTACTTC
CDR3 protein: CASSRPLAGVSEQYF

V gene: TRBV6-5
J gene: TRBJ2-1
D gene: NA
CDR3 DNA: TGTGCCAGCGGGAGCATAAATTCCTACAATGAGCAGTTCTTC
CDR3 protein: CASGSINSYNEQFF

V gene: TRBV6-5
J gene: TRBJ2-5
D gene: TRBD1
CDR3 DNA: TGTGCCAGCAGTTATACGGGACAGGGTAGAAGGGAGACCCAGTACTTC
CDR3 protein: CASSYTGQGRRETQYF

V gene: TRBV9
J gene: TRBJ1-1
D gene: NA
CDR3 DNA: TGTGCCAGCAGCTCGCGAGGAGGAGCTGAAGCTTTCTTT
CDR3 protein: CASSSRGGAEAFF

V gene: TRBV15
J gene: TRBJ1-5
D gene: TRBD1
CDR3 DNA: TGTGCCACCAGCCAGGACAGGCTGGACAATCAGCCCCAGCATTTT
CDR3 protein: CATSQDRLDNQPQHF

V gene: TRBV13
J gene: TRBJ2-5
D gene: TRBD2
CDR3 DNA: TGTGCCAGCAGCCTAGCCCCACTAGCGGGGGGTGGAGAGACCCAGTACTTC
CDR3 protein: CASSLAPLAGGGETQYF

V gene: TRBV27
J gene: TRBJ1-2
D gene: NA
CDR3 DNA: TGTGCCAGCAGTCCCTTGGGGAGCCCCTACGGCTACACCTTC
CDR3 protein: CASSPLGSPYGYTF

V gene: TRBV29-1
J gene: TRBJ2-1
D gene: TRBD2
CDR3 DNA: TGCAGCGTTCCTCCCTGGACTAGCGGGAGGGCGTTGGGGGGGCAGTTCTTC
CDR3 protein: CSVPPWTSGRALGGQFF

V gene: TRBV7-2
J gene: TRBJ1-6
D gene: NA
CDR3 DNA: TGTGCCAGCAGCGGACAAAGCACCTATAATTCACCCCTCCACTTT
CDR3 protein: CASSGQSTYNSPLHF